Here is one TCR beta chain with its context. Its binding antigen is unknown. No base-level quality is on record; no much larger clone is a single base apart. The sample originates from a study of glioma-infiltrating T cells (TCRdb year 2016). Regarding the complete study: Low-grade gliomas were WHO grade II oligodendrogliomas or astrocytomas, and glioblastomas were WHO grade IV tumors sampled at initial rather than recurrent diagnosis. Glioma tissue, non-neoplastic brain tissue and matched peripheral blood mononuclear cells were used as sources from which TCR alpha- and beta-chain repertoires were sequenced. Dexamethasone was administered to glioma patients for six or fewer days before surgery. To measure divergence between tissue and blood T-cell populations, each tissue-infiltrating repertoire was compared with the peripheral blood repertoire of the same patient. The paired cohort was made up of three low-grade glioma patients, several primary glioblastoma patients and three non-glioma patients who contributed non-neoplastic brain tissue. For blood libraries, the target was roughly 4.5- to 10-fold sequencing coverage of about 980,000 peripheral T cells. Overall study outcomes, separate from this receptor: Patients with low tissue-blood divergence were marked by a signature set of shared blood CDR3 motifs, and that set was depleted in highly divergent patients. Tissue and blood shared very few CDR3 sequences, a result attributed to high CDR3 diversity and limited sampling. In non-neoplastic patients, VJ-independent divergence between tissue and blood fell below expectation, whereas in all gliomas, and especially in low-grade gliomas, the divergence rose above expectation. Group comparisons were based on small numbers of patients: three non-neoplastic, three low-grade glioma and roughly 8 glioblastoma patients.

The germline V gene (reference sequence) gives CDR1 as SGHAT and CDR2 as FQDESV. From its cysteine to its phenylalanine, the CDR3 spans 14 amino acids. Only the CDR3 region is kept as DNA, spanning 42 bases read in frame from base 1. Trimming removed 5 bases from V and 8 bases from J, leaving 18 bases between the germline ends. Immediately after resection, surgical brain or tumor specimens were cryofrozen in liquid nitrogen, with peripheral blood cells collected concurrently. TCR alpha and beta CDR3 regions were amplified with the iRepertoire nested amplicon-rescue multiplex PCR (arm-PCR) platform from RNA. The input for one-step reverse transcription and amplification was about 100-450 ng of either tissue mRNA or PBMC total RNA. After bead purification, a secondary multiplex PCR added Illumina adapters, and libraries were gel-purified between 200 and 400 bp. Demultiplexing relied on internal 6-nucleotide barcodes carried by the libraries. Sequencing of the libraries was done on an Illumina MiSeq using 2x220 or 2x250 nucleotide paired-end reads. Regarding the original processing steps: Paired reads were merged using FLASH 1.2.11 and aligned with BWA-MEM to the GRCh37 human genome, and TRA and TRB reads were then extracted. An IMGT-derived reference of cassette sequences and CDR3 motifs, with pseudogenes included, was used for V and J assignment. Reads were translated in three frames, and productive CDR3s were defined by a C…FGXG motif without stop codons. Clonotypes were defined as unique combinations of V-J cassette pair and CDR3 amino acid sequence. Reads were filtered by Hamming distance, with the threshold set by the sequence error rate of each sample in mapped regions. The public sequencing data were trimmed at Q25 with fastp and processed into clonotypes with MiXCR by TCRdb, which kept only in-frame beta chains. Identical CDR3 protein sequences are pooled into one entry, listed with their most common genes and DNA. These V and J calls are TCRdb output, not the study's own analysis. Recorded for this sample are more than 300,000 distinct CDR3 sequences; approximately 42% of them occurred a single time. The top ten clonotypes cover 12% of the sample.

The specimen sequenced was glioma tissue, nonneoplastic brain tissue, or PBMCs (not recorded which). The clonotype originates from a human donor with low-grade glioma or glioblastoma, undergoing nonglioma brain surgery, or in good health (not recorded which). The rearranged chain carries TRBV11-1 and TRBJ1-2, and the D gene may be TRBD1, 6 bases matching. The CDR3 amino acid sequence is: CASSPEGGMSGYTF. The base sequence is TGTGCCAGCAGCCCCGAGGGGGGGATGAGCGGCTACACCTTC.